This T cell receptor (beta chain) is drawn from a study of cytomegalovirus exposure and HLA in healthy donors. Study-wide points: For most subjects, TCR beta sequences were reported to predict HLA-A and HLA-B alleles with accuracy. A later analysis reported that several of the most significant clusters appeared to be linked to common viral pathogens, among them Epstein-Barr virus.

As regards this clone: Its antigen is currently unknown.

It was with 60 Vbeta and 13 Jbeta primers that the PCR ran. Clones were sequenced by immunoSEQ multiplex PCR, and TCRdb holds only the in-frame ones, with some missing. The sample shows 100,000 to 150,000 clones, 78% of them seen only once. At the time of sampling, donors were nominally healthy, though unrecorded immune exposures were likely. The germline gives CDR1 SGHNT, CDR2 YYREEE (reference sequence). The CDR3 runs 13 residues. V was trimmed by 5 bases and J by 5 bases, leaving 11 bases between them. This chain uses TRBV5-4 with TRBJ2-1, with TRBD1 as a possible D gene (5 bases). The sample was PBMCs. This clonotype was obtained from a man aged 30 to 45 in good health and CMV-seropositive. The CDR3 sequence is CASSDSHDNEQFF. DNA of the CDR3: TGTGCCAGCAGTGACAGCCACGACAATGAGCAGTTCTTC.